One T cell receptor (beta chain) is described in this entry. Its target is unknown. The data belong to a study of vaccination effects on CD4 cells after COVID-19. The CDR3 runs 16 residues. The ends lost 5 bases at V and 4 bases at J; junction bases unmatched: 10. The germline V gene has CDR1 LNHDA and CDR2 SQIVND (reference sequence). Expansion of antigen-specific CD4+ T cells with viral peptide pools was carried out by the ViraFEST assay before sequencing. At the end of roughly ten days of culture, CD4+ T cells were isolated. Either the BNT162b2 or mRNA-1273 vaccine was given to participants in two doses. Profiling relied on immunoSEQ multiplex PCR, and the TCRdb table lists in-frame clones only, not all of them. The data hold roughly 27,000 clones, with roughly 71% observed a single time.

The source is a human donor who received a COVID-19 vaccine. V usage is TRBV19 and J usage is TRBJ1-2, with 10 nucleotides matching TRBD1. Sequenced material: CD4+ T cells from PBMCs cultured with HCoV-OC43 spike peptides, taken after COVID-19 vaccination. The subset was: HCoV-OC43 spike overlapping peptide pool stimulation. CDR3 sequence: CASSGRQGALTYGYTF. CDR3 coding DNA: TGTGCCAGTAGTGGGAGACAGGGGGCGCTGACCTATGGCTACACCTTC.